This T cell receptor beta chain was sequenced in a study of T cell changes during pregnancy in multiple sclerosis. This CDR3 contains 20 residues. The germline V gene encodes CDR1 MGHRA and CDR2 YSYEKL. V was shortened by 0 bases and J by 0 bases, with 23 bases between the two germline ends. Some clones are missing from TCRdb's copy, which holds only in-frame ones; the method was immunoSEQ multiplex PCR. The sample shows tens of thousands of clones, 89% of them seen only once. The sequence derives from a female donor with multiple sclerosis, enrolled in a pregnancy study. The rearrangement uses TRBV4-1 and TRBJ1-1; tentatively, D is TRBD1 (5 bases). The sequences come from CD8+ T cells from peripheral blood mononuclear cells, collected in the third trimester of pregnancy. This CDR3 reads CASSQDGWFGGLGMNTEAFF. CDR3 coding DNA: TGCGCCAGCAGCCAAGATGGGTGGTTCGGGGGTCTCGGCATGAACACTGAAGCTTTCTTT.